The T cell receptor (beta chain) under discussion was sequenced for a study of cytomegalovirus exposure and HLA in healthy donors. The J segment lost 4 bases and the V segment lost 8 bases, leaving 6 bases of the junction unmatched. CDR3 length: 15 residues. CDR1 and CDR2 from the germline V gene are LNHDA and SQIVND (reference sequence). PCR involved 60 Vbeta and 13 Jbeta primers. The table came from immunoSEQ multiplex PCR; TCRdb's copy has only in-frame clones and leaves some out. The sample has under 200,000 clones, roughly 80% seen once. Turning to this clone: Its specificity is unknown.

Study-wide results and caveats: Diagnosis of cytomegalovirus status made by the classifier reportedly showed high specificity and sensitivity.

This sequence was found in a man in his forties in good health and CMV-seropositive. Sample: PBMCs. V is TRBV19 and J is TRBJ2-5; 14 positions match TRBD2. The CDR3 DNA follows: TGTGCCAGTGGCCACGGGACTAGCGGGGGAGAGACCCAGTACTTC. Translation: CASGHGTSGGETQYF.